The 15 T cell receptor beta chains reported below all come from one sample, sequenced in a study of T cell repertoires in cytomegalovirus infection. One entry per CDR3 protein results from TCRdb running MiXCR on the reads. This sample has 200,000 to 300,000 distinct CDR3 sequences, with 12% found just once. The source material was PBMCs. These receptors originate from a human donor in good health (CMV status not recorded). Some clones in this sample may be carry-over from other donors' samples.

This clonotype was counted ten times or more. The chain uses TRBV7-8 and TRBJ1-6; 7 bases are a match to TRBD1. The V gene end was trimmed by 3 bases and the J gene end by 9 bases; junction bases not matched to a gene: 11. Per the germline V gene, CDR1 is SGHVS and CDR2 is FQNEAQ. CDR3 size: 16 residues. CDR3 loop: CASSFATGAKGSPLHF. CDR3 in DNA: TGTGCCAGCAGCTTCGCTACAGGGGCAAAAGGTTCACCCCTCCACTTT.

The chain has TRBV28 and TRBJ2-5; 9 nucleotides match TRBD2. J gave up 1 base and V 2 bases, and 5 bases lay outside the gene matches. Germline CDR1 and CDR2: MDHEN and SYDVKM. This CDR3 spans 16 amino acids. The DNA for the CDR3 is TGTGCCAGCAGTTTACTCGGCGGGAGGGTCCAAGAGACCCAGTACTTC. Translation: CASSLLGGRVQETQYF.

This chain joins TRBV29-1 and TRBJ2-1; 10 positions match TRBD2. The length of the CDR3 is 15 residues. The germline CDR1 and CDR2 sequences are SQVTM and ANQGSEA. The ends lost 1 base at V and 3 bases at J; junction bases unmatched: 3. In DNA form, the CDR3 reads TGCAGCGTTGAAGGGACTAGCGGAAACTACAATGAGCAGTTCTTC. This codes for CSVEGTSGNYNEQFF.

This clonotype was seen many times. V is TRBV7-2 and J is TRBJ1-4, with 12 bases fitting TRBD1. After removal of 5 bases from V and 7 bases from J, the junction contained 11 bases not matched to a gene. The CDR3 runs to 17 residues. Germline assignment: CDR1 SGHTA and CDR2 FQGNSA. The CDR3 spells CASSLDGTGGASEKLFF. As DNA, the CDR3 is TGTGCCAGCAGCCTGGATGGGACAGGGGGCGCGAGTGAAAAACTGTTTTTT.

V gene TRBV19 combines with J gene TRBJ2-5; perhaps D is TRBD1 or TRBD2 (5 bases each). V was trimmed by 6 bases and J by 5 bases, leaving 19 bases between them. Germline CDR1 is LNHDA and CDR2 is SQIVND (reference sequence). This CDR3 comprises 15 residues. Written as DNA, the CDR3 is TGTGCCAGTAGGCCCCGGGGCGCCTTAGGGGAGACCCAGTACTTC. As protein: CASRPRGALGETQYF.

This clonotype has just one count. This could be a read error, since a much larger clone is one nucleotide away. The genes are TRBV5-4 and TRBJ2-3; D is possibly TRBD2 (6 bases). The V end lost 0 bases, the J end lost 0 bases, and 11 bases lay between the germline ends. This CDR3 contains 16 residues. CDR1 SGHNT and CDR2 YYREEE come from the germline V gene (reference sequence). CDR3 in amino acids: CASSLVGGVSTDTQYF. In nucleotides, the CDR3 is TGTGCCAGCAGCTTGGTCGGGGGTGTCAGCACAGATACGCAGTATTTT.

This clonotype was counted many times. This sequence joins TRBV5-4 and TRBJ2-5; D is unclear. Germline V gives CDR1 SGHNT, CDR2 YYREEE (reference sequence). Trimming cost V 0 bases and J 9 bases, with 15 bases left between them. This CDR3 has 14 residues. Here the CDR3 DNA reads TGTGCCAGCAGCTTGGGAAGCTACATCAAGCCCCAGTACTTC. This codes for CASSLGSYIKPQYF.

This sequence joins TRBV20-1 and TRBJ2-7; D call uncertain. Germline V gene lookup returns CDR1 DFQATT and CDR2 SNEGSKA (reference sequence). V was trimmed by 3 bases and J by 3 bases, leaving 12 bases between them. The CDR3 extends over 13 amino acids. The CDR3 DNA reads as TGCAGTGCTAGCTGGCGCAAGGACTACGAGCAGTACTTC. Amino acids: CSASWRKDYEQYF.

This clonotype occurred many times. The chain employs TRBV25-1 and TRBJ2-5; TRBD2 matches 9 bases. Germline CDR1 reads MGHDK; CDR2 reads SYGVNS. V was pared by 6 bases and J by 6 bases, with 23 bases of the junction left unmatched. This CDR3 region has 19 residues. CDR3 protein: CASSLHARAGGPSSKTQYF. DNA of the CDR3: TGTGCCAGCAGCCTTCACGCCCGGGCGGGAGGGCCGAGTTCGAAGACCCAGTACTTC.

Worth noting for this clonotype: Given a much more abundant clone one base away, this may be a read error. This sequence joins TRBV28 and TRBJ2-7; D is uncertain. Germline-derived CDR1 and CDR2 are MDHEN and SYDVKM. Trimming removed 2 bases at V and 6 bases at J, with 11 bases between. The CDR3 is 13 amino acids. The CDR3 nucleotides are TGTGCCAGCAGTTTAATTGGCACCCGCGAGCAGTACTTC. Residues: CASSLIGTREQYF.

This clonotype was detected ten times or more. This chain joins TRBV28 and TRBJ2-1; TRBD2 is a possible D gene (5 bases). CDR1 and CDR2 (germline): MDHEN, SYDVKM. Trimming left V 5 bases short and J 5 bases short, with 13 bases between. The CDR3 covers 14 residues. This CDR3 is CASSPTRRNNEQFF. In DNA, the CDR3 is TGTGCCAGCAGTCCGACAAGGAGGAACAATGAGCAGTTCTTC.

This clonotype has ten or more counts. This chain joins TRBV7-2 and TRBJ1-4, with 7 positions matching TRBD1. Looked up from germline, CDR1 is SGHTA and CDR2 is FQGNSA. CDR3 length equals 15 residues. Trimming at V came to 1 base and at J to 7 bases, leaving 6 bases not matched to a gene. CDR3 DNA: TGTGCCAGCAGCTTAGACAGGGGCGAACGTGAAAAACTGTTTTTT. Translated, it gives CASSLDRGEREKLFF.

The chain employs TRBV20-1 and TRBJ2-7; TRBD1 matches at 7 bases. Germline V CDR1 and CDR2: DFQATT, SNEGSKA (reference sequence). The CDR3 covers 14 residues. J gave up 3 bases and V 5 bases, and 10 bases lay outside the gene matches. The CDR3 nucleotides read TGCAGTGCTCCCCGGGACAGTCTTAACTACGAGCAGTACTTC. As protein: CSAPRDSLNYEQYF.

This clonotype came up many times. The V and J genes are TRBV27 and TRBJ1-6; D is undetermined. V dropped 4 bases and J dropped 10 bases, with 14 bases sitting between them. Germline V CDR1 and CDR2: MNHEY, SMNVEV (reference sequence). This CDR3 is built from 14 residues. The CDR3 DNA is TGTGCCAGCAGTTGGCACTCTTATGAATCACCCCTCCACTTT. This encodes CASSWHSYESPLHF.

A few counts support this clonotype. The V gene is TRBV29-1, the J gene TRBJ1-5, with D uncertain. Trimming shortened V by 0 bases and J by 7 bases, and 10 bases separated the two germline ends. Germline values: CDR1 SQVTM, CDR2 ANQGSEA. CDR3 size: 13 residues. The chain's CDR3 is CSVEDGVGQPQHF. The DNA for the CDR3 is TGCAGCGTTGAAGATGGGGTCGGGCAGCCCCAGCATTTT.